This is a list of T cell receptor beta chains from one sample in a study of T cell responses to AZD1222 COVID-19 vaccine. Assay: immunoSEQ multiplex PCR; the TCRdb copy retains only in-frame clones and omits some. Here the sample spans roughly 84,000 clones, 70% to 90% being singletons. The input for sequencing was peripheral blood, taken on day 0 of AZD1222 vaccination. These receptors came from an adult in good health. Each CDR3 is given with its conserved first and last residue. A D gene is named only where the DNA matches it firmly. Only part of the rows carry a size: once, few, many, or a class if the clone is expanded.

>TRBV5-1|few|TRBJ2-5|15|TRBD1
TGCGCCAGCAGCTTGGGAGGGGGCGATCAGGAGACCCAGTACTTC
CASSLGGGDQETQYF
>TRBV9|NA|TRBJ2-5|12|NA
TGTGCCAGCAGCGTGACCGGTGAGACCCAGTACTTC
CASSVTGETQYF
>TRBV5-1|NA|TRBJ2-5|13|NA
TGCGCCTCCAGGGTCTTTCTTACGGAGACCCAGTACTTC
CASRVFLTETQYF
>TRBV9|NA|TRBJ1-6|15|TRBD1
TGTGCCAGCAGCCCGGGACAGCAGCCTAATTCACCCCTCCACTTT
CASSPGQQPNSPLHF
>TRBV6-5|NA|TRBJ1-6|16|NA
TGTGCCAGCAGTTACTCCCCCTCGGGGGCTCGTTCACCCCTCCACTTT
CASSYSPSGARSPLHF
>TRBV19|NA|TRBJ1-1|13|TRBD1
TGTGCCAGTAGTACGACAGGGGGGACTGAAGCTTTCTTT
CASSTTGGTEAFF
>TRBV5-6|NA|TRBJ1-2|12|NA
TGTGCCAGCAGCCCTAGACGTTATGGCTACACCTTC
CASSPRRYGYTF
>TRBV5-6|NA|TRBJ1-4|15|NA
TGTGCCAGCAGCGCCACAGGGCCATTCGGTGAAAAACTGTTTTTT
CASSATGPFGEKLFF
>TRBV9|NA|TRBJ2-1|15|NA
TGTGCCAGCAGCGGAGGCGGGAAGGGTGTCAATGAGCAGTTCTTC
CASSGGGKGVNEQFF
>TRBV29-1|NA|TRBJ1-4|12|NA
TGCAGCGTACAGGGCCCGGCCGAAAAACTGTTTTTT
CSVQGPAEKLFF
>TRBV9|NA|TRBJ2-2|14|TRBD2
TGTGCCAGTCGGGAGGGTCCCCGTCCCGGGGAGCTGTTTTTT
CASREGPRPGELFF
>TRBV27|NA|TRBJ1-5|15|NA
TGTGCCAGCAGTTTATCAGCCACCTCGTTACAGCCCCAGCATTTT
CASSLSATSLQPQHF
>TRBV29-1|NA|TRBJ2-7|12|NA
TGCAGCGTTCTAGCGCCTACCTACGAGCAGTACTTC
CSVLAPTYEQYF
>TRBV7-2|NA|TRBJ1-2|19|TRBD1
TGTGCCAGCAGCTTAGCATCAGACAGGGGGCAAAAACCGGCGCGTGGCTACACCTTC
CASSLASDRGQKPARGYTF
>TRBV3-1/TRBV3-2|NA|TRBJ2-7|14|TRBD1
TGTGCCAGCAGCTTGGACAGGGGGGCCTACGAGCAGTACTTC
CASSLDRGAYEQYF
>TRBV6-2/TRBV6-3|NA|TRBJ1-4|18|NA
TGTGCCAGCAGTTTGGGCCGAACAGCCCGCGCAACTAATGAAAAACTGTTTTTT
CASSLGRTARATNEKLFF
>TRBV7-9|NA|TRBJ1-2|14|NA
TGTGCCAGCAGCCCTCCGGGAACCATCTATGGCTACACCTTC
CASSPPGTIYGYTF
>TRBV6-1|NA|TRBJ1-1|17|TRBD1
TGTGCCAGCAGTGACCCTAGACAGGGGGCGAGGAACACTGAAGCTTTCTTT
CASSDPRQGARNTEAFF
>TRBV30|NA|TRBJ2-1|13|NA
TGTGCCGGCTCCTCGAGGGGATACAATGAGCAGTTCTTC
CAGSSRGYNEQFF
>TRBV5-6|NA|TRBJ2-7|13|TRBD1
TGTGCCAGCAGTCGAGACAGGGGTGGCGAGCAGTACTTC
CASSRDRGGEQYF
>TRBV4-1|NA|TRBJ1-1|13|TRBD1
TGCGCCAGCAGCCCCGACAGGGATACTGAAGCTTTCTTT
CASSPDRDTEAFF
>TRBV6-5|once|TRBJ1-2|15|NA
TGTGCCAGCAGTTACGAGGCAGGGAATAGGAATGGCTACACCTTC
CASSYEAGNRNGYTF
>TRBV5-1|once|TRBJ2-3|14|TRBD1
TGCGCCAGCAGCTTAGGACAGGGGGCAGATACGCAGTATTTT
CASSLGQGADTQYF
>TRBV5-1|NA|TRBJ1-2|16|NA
TGCGCCAGCAGCTTGGCGCTCACGAGGGAGATCGATGGCTACACCTTC
CASSLALTREIDGYTF
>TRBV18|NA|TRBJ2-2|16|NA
TGTGCCAGCTCACCCTTCGACAGTTCGAACACCGGGGAGCTGTTTTTT
CASSPFDSSNTGELFF
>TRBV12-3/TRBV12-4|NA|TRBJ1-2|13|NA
TGTGCCAGCACCCGGGACCTGGGGTATGGCTACACCTTC
CASTRDLGYGYTF
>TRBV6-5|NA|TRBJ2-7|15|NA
TGTGCCAGCAGGGGGGACGCGTGGTCGGTCTACGAGCAGTACTTC
CASRGDAWSVYEQYF
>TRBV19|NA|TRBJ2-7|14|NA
TGTGCCAGTAGTGAGAGGACTACAGGCTACGAGCAGTACTTC
CASSERTTGYEQYF
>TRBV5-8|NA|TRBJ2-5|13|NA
TGTGCCAGCAGCTTTGAACGGGAGTCGACCCAGTACTTC
CASSFERESTQYF
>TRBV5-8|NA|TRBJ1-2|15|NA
TGTGCCAGCAGCTTGACGGACCGGGCCTACTATGGCTACACCTTC
CASSLTDRAYYGYTF
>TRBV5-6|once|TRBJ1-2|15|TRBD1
TGTGCCAGCAGCCGCGACAGGGGTTTAGACTATGGCTACACCTTC
CASSRDRGLDYGYTF
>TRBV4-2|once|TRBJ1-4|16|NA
TGTGCCAGCAGCCGGAGTCGAGCAGAGCTTAATGAAAAACTGTTTTTT
CASSRSRAELNEKLFF
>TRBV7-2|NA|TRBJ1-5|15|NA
TGTGCCAGCAGCTCACAGGGAAGTAGCAATCAGCCCCAGCATTTT
CASSSQGSSNQPQHF
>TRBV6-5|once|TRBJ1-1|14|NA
TGTGCCATACGAGAGATGGGGGGAAACACTGAAGCTTTCTTT
CAIREMGGNTEAFF
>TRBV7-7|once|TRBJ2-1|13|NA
TGTGCTAGCAGTCAGGGCCTTTACAATGAGCAGTTCTTC
CASSQGLYNEQFF
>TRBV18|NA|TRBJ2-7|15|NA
TGTGCCAGCTCAAGGATCCAGGGAACATACTACGAGCAGTACTTC
CASSRIQGTYYEQYF
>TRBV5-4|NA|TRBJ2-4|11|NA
TGTGCCAGCAGCAGGACGGGACAAGAGTACTTC
CASSRTGQEYF
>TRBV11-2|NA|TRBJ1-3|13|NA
TGTGCCAGCAGTTGGACCGACGGAAACACCATATATTTT
CASSWTDGNTIYF
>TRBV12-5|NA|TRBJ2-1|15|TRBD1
TGTGCTAGTGGTTTGTCAGGGGGCCTGGCCAATGAGCAGTTCTTC
CASGLSGGLANEQFF
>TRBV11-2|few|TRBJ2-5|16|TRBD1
TGTGCCAGCAGCTACGGGACAGGGTATTACCAAGAGACCCAGTACTTC
CASSYGTGYYQETQYF
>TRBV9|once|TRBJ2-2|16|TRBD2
TGTGCCAGCAGCGTTGGGGAGGGCCGCAACACCGGGGAGCTGTTTTTT
CASSVGEGRNTGELFF
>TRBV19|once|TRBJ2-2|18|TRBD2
TGTGCCAGTAAAGGGCGGACAGCGGGAGAGGCTGTAACCGGGGAGCTGTTTTTT
CASKGRTAGEAVTGELFF
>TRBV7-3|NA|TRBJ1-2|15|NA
TGTGCCAGCGCCACACATGGACAGCTTAACTATGGCTACACCTTC
CASATHGQLNYGYTF
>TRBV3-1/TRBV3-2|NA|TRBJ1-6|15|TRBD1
TGTGCCAGCAGCCAAGGGGGACAGGGGTATTCACCCCTCCACTTT
CASSQGGQGYSPLHF
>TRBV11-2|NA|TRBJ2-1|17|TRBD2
TGTGCCAGCAGCTACGGGACTAGCGGGACGGTACGGTATGAGCAGTTCTTC
CASSYGTSGTVRYEQFF
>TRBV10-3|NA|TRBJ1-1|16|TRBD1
TGTGCCATCAGTGAGTCCCCCGACAGGGGGGTCACTGAAGCTTTCTTT
CAISESPDRGVTEAFF
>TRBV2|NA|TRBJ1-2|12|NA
TGTGCCAGCAGTGGACAGGTGGATGGCTACACCTTC
CASSGQVDGYTF
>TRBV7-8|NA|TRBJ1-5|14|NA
TGTGCCAGCAGCTTAGTTGCGGGGGATCAGCCCCAGCATTTT
CASSLVAGDQPQHF
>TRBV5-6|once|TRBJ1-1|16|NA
TGTGCCAGCAGCCCCGGACAGAACCTCATGAACACTGAAGCTTTCTTT
CASSPGQNLMNTEAFF
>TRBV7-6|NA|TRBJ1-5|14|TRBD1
TGTGCCAGCAGCGCAGGGACAGGGGTACAGCCCCAGCATTTT
CASSAGTGVQPQHF
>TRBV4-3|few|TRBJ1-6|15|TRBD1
TGCGCCAGCAGCCAAGGGGCAGGGGGGATTTCACCCCTCCACTTT
CASSQGAGGISPLHF
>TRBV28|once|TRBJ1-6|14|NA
TGTGCCAGCAGCCCCGGAGGGATGGTTTCACCCCTCCACTTT
CASSPGGMVSPLHF
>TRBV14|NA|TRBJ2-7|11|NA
TGTGCCAGCAGCCATTCAGCCGAGCAGTACTTC
CASSHSAEQYF
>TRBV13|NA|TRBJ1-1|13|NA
TGTGCCAGCAGCTTAGGGGTGAACACTGAAGCTTTCTTT
CASSLGVNTEAFF
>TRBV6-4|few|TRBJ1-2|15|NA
TGTGCCAGCAGTGACTCGGAGTCAGGGACCTATGGCTACACCTTC
CASSDSESGTYGYTF
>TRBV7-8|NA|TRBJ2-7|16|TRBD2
TGTGCCAGCAGCTCTGGCCCCACTAGCGGGAACTACGAGCAGTACTTC
CASSSGPTSGNYEQYF
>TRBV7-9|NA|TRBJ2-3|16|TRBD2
TGTGCCAGCAGCTCCAGGACTAGCGGGAGGGGAGATACGCAGTATTTT
CASSSRTSGRGDTQYF